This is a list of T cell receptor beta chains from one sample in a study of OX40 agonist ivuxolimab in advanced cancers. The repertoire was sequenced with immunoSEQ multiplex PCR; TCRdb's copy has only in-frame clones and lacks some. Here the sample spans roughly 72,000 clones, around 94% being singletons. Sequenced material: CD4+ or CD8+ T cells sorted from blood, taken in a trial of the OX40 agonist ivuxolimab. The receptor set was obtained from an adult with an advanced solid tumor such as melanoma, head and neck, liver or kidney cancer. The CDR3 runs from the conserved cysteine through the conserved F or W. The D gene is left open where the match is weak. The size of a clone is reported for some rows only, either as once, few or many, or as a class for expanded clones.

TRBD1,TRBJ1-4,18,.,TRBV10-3,TGTGCCATCAGTGGTACCGGGACAGGTTTTGGGAGAGGCGAAAAACTGTTTTTT,CAISGTGTGFGRGEKLFF
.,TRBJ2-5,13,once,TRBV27,TGTGCCAGCATCGGGCCACCTGGGGAGACCCAGTACTTC,CASIGPPGETQYF
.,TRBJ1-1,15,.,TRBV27,TGTGCCAGCAGTTTCGTGGCGGAGGTGAACACTGAAGCTTTCTTT,CASSFVAEVNTEAFF
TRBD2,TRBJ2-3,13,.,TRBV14,TGTGCCAGCAGGGGTCTCAGCGGGAATACGCAGTATTTT,CASRGLSGNTQYF
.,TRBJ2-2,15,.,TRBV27,TGTGCCAGCAGCCCCCAGGGTCAACACCGCGGGGAGCTGTTTTTT,CASSPQGQHRGELFF
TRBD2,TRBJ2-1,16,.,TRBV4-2,TGTGCCAGCAGCGAAGGGACTAGCGGGACGTACAATGAGCAGTTCTTC,CASSEGTSGTYNEQFF
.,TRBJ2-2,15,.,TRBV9,TGTGCCAGCAGCGTAGAAGGAGAGAACACCGGGGAGCTGTTTTTT,CASSVEGENTGELFF
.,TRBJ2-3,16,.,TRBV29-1,TGCAGCGTTGAAGATCCTGTCAGAACAGGGACAGATACGCAGTATTTT,CSVEDPVRTGTDTQYF
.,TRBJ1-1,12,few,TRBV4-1,TGCGCCAGCAGCCAAGATTACAGGGAAGCTTTCTTT,CASSQDYREAFF
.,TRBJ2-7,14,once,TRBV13,TGTGCCAGCAGGATCGATATCGGCTCCTACGAGCAGTACTTC,CASRIDIGSYEQYF
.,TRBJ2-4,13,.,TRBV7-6,TGTGCCAGCAGCGAGGAGACAGGAGCCATTCAGTACTTC,CASSEETGAIQYF
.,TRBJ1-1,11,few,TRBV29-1,TGCAGCGTTGGGGTCGGGGGTGAAGCTTTCTTT,CSVGVGGEAFF
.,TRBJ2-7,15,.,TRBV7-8,TGTGCCAGCAGCTTAGTGCAGGGACCCTCCTACGAGCAGTACTTC,CASSLVQGPSYEQYF
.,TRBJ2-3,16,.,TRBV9,TGTGCCAGCAGCGTAAAGGTGGGACCGAGCACAGATACGCAGTATTTT,CASSVKVGPSTDTQYF
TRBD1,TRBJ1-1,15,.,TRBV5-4,TGTGCCAGCAGCTCCAGGGGGGGTATGGGCACTGAAGCTTTCTTT,CASSSRGGMGTEAFF
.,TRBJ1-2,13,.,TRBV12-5,TGTGCTAGTGGTTTCTCGGGAGAATATGGCTACACCTTC,CASGFSGEYGYTF
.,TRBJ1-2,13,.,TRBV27,TGTGCCAGCAGTTATCGGGGTCGTGATGGCTACACCTTC,CASSYRGRDGYTF
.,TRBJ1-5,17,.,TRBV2,TGTGCCAGCAGTGTCTTACGCGGCGCCTTGGGCAATCAGCCCCAGCATTTT,CASSVLRGALGNQPQHF
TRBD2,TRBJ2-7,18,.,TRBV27,TGTGCCAGCAGTTTTTTAGGACTAGCGGGGGGGCCGGGTTACGAGCAGTACTTC,CASSFLGLAGGPGYEQYF
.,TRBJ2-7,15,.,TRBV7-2,TGTGCCAGCAGCTTAGTGTCCGGGAGCTCCTACGAGCAGTACTTC,CASSLVSGSSYEQYF
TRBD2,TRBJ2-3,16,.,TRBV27,TGTGCCAGCAGTTTAAGAGGGACTACAAGCACAGATACGCAGTATTTT,CASSLRGTTSTDTQYF
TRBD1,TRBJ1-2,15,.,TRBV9,TGTGCCAGCAGCGTAGAGGAGACAGGGGGCAATGGCTACACCTTC,CASSVEETGGNGYTF
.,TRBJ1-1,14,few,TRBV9,TGTGCCAGCAGCGTAGCGGTTGCGAACACTGAAGCTTTCTTT,CASSVAVANTEAFF
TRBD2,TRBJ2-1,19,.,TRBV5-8,TGTGCCAGCAGCTCCCGACTAGCGGGAGCAGTAAGGTCCTACAATGAGCAGTTCTTC,CASSSRLAGAVRSYNEQFF
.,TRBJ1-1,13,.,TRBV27,TGTGCCAGCAGTTTTTTGTCCGGGGCCGAAGCTTTCTTT,CASSFLSGAEAFF
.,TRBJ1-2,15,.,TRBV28,TGTGCCAGCAGTTCTCAGGGCCGGGGGTACTATGGCTACACCTTC,CASSSQGRGYYGYTF
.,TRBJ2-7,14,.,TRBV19,TGTGCCAGTAGTATAGTTCCGGGGATCGCCGAGCAGTACTTC,CASSIVPGIAEQYF
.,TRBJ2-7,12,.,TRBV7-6,TGTGCCAGCAGCTTTGTGGTTGGCGAGCAGTACTTC,CASSFVVGEQYF
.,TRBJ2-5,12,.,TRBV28,TGTGCCAGCAGTGGGGTGGGAGAGACCCAGTACTTC,CASSGVGETQYF
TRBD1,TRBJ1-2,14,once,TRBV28,TGTGCCAGTCAGGGGGGTGGACCTAACTATGGCTACACCTTC,CASQGGGPNYGYTF
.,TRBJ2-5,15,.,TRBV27,TGTGCCAGCAGCCCCTGGGCAGGGAGACAAGAGACCCAGTACTTC,CASSPWAGRQETQYF
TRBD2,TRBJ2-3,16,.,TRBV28,TGTGCCAGCAGCTCCGTACTAGCGGGAGGGGCAGATACGCAGTATTTT,CASSSVLAGGADTQYF
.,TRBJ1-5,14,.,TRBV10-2,TGCGCCAGCAGTGAGGGTGGGTGGGGCAGGCCGCAGCATTTT,CASSEGGWGRPQHF
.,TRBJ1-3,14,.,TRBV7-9,TGTGCCAGCAGCCCGCCGACCAATGGAAACACCATATATTTT,CASSPPTNGNTIYF
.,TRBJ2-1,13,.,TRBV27,TGTGCCAGCAGTTTAGACAGGTACAATGAGCAGTTCTTC,CASSLDRYNEQFF
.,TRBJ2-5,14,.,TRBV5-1,TGCGCCAGCAGATTTGGGACGGGACCTGGGACCCAGTACTTC,CASRFGTGPGTQYF
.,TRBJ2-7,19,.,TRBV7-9,TGTGCCAGCAGCTTTAGCGTCCTTAAGGTCCGGGCCGACAAATACGAGCAGTACTTC,CASSFSVLKVRADKYEQYF
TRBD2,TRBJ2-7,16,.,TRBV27,TGTGCCAGCACCTTAGCGGGAGGGCTAAGGGTCCACGAGCAGTACTTC,CASTLAGGLRVHEQYF
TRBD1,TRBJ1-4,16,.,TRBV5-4,TGTGCCAGCAGCTTGGGACAGGGGGCGATAGGTGAAAAACTGTTTTTT,CASSLGQGAIGEKLFF
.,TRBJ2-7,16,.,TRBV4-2,TGTGCCAGCAGCCAAGAGAACGCGTTGAGCTCCTACGAGCAGTACTTC,CASSQENALSSYEQYF
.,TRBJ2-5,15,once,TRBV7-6,TGTGCCAGCAGCACCACCCGCCTCCCCGGGGAGACCCAGTACTTC,CASSTTRLPGETQYF
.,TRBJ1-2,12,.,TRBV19,TGTGCCAGTACCCCCACAGGGAATGGCTACACCTTC,CASTPTGNGYTF
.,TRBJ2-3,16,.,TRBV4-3,TGCGCCAGCAGCCAAGATCCTGCGCCGGGGACAGATACGCAGTATTTT,CASSQDPAPGTDTQYF
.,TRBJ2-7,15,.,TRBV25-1,TGTGCCAGCAGTGAGTCCGGGACTCCTGTCTACGAGCAGTACTTC,CASSESGTPVYEQYF
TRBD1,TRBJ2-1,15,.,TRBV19,TGTGCCAGTAGTATCGGACAGGGGGCCTACAATGAGCAGTTCTTC,CASSIGQGAYNEQFF
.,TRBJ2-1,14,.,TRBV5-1,TGCGCCAGCGCGGTGGGCAGGGGGGGCGATGAGCAGTTCTTC,CASAVGRGGDEQFF
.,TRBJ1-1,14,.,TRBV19,TGTGCCAGTAGGCGGGGGGCTGAGAACACTGAAGCTTTCTTT,CASRRGAENTEAFF
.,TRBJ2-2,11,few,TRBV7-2,TGTGCCAGCAGCTGGTCCGGGGAGCTGTTTTTT,CASSWSGELFF
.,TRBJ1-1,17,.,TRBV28,TGTGCCAGCAGTATCCAGGCCTGGGCACAGCGGCGCACTGAAGCTTTCTTT,CASSIQAWAQRRTEAFF
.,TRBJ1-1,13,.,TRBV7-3,TGTGCCAGCAGCTTAACGGAGGACAGCAAAGCTTTCTTT,CASSLTEDSKAFF
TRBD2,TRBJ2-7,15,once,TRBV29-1,TGCAGCGTCGCCAGGGGACTAGCGGGAGACGACGAGCAGTACTTC,CSVARGLAGDDEQYF
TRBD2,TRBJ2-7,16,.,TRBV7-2,TGTGCCAGCAGCTTACCCGCCACTAGCGGGTCCTACGAGCAGTACTTC,CASSLPATSGSYEQYF
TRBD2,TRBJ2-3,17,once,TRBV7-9,TGTGCCAGCAGCCCCCCCGGGCGAGCGGGAGGCACAGATACGCAGTATTTT,CASSPPGRAGGTDTQYF
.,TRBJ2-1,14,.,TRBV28,TGTGCCAGCTCCTCCCTCTCGGGGGACAATGAGCAGTTCTTC,CASSSLSGDNEQFF